The present T cell receptor beta chain was sequenced within a study of T-cell memory formation after mild COVID-19. Constant-segment-primed 5'RACE gave TCR alpha and TCR beta cDNA libraries with sample barcodes and UMIs. TCRdb reprocessed the 5' RACE reads via MiXCR and lists one record per CDR3 protein. This sample carries 100,000 to 150,000 distinct CDR3 sequences, about 17% of them seen once, and the ten largest clones take 5% to 5.5%. Study results and caveats: Clones contracting day 15 to 85 were balanced CD4/CD8; later expanders leaned CD4+. Chiefly within CM and EM were the contracting CD4+ clones; CD8+ ones were within EMRA. Memory from before infection featured some responding clones, which suggests cross-reactive memory joined.

A few counts support this clonotype. Its antigen is currently unknown. The sequence was collected from a man aged 18 to 29 who had mild COVID-19 (a few samples of this study predate the infection). Cell type and time point are not known. Sequenced sample: PBMCs or a T cell subset sorted from them (not recorded which).

The CDR3 bases are TGTGCCAGCAGCCCCCTAAAGGGGACCTCCCGGGAAGCTTTCTTT. Translating it yields CASSPLKGTSREAFF. This sequence joins TRBV7-8 and TRBJ1-1, with D possibly TRBD1 on 5 matching bases. Trimming pared 5 bases from V and 8 bases from J, leaving 21 bases between. The CDR3 contains 15 residues. The V gene's germline CDR1 is SGHVS and CDR2 FQNEAQ.